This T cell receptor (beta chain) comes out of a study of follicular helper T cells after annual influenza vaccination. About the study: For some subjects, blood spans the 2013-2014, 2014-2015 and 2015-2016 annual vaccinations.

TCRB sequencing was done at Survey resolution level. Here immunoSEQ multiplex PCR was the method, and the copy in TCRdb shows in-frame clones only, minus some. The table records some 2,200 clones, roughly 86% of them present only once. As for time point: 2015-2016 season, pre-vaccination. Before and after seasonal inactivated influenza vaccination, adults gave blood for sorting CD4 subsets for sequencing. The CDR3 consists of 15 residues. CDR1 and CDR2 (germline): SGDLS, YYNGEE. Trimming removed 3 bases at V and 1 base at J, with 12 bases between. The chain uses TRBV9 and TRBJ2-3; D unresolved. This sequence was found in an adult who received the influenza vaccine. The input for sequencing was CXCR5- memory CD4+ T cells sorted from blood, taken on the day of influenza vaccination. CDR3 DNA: TGTGCCAGCAGCGAGATCCCTACGGGCACAGATACGCAGTATTTT. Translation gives CASSEIPTGTDTQYF.